A selection of T cell receptor beta chains follows, all from one sample in a study of glioma-infiltrating T cells after dendritic cell vaccination. The assay was immunoSEQ multiplex PCR, and TCRdb's table has in-frame clones only and misses some. This table holds about 50,000 clones, roughly 90% found once. The source material was blood, sampled after dendritic cell vaccination. These receptors were taken from a human donor with glioblastoma. Each CDR3 is given with its conserved first and last residue. A D gene is named only where the DNA matches it firmly. Only some rows state a clone size, as once, few, many or a class for expanded clones.

j_call | d_call | v_call | clone_size | cdr3_nt | cdr3_aa
TRBJ2-3 | . | TRBV7-3 | . | TGTGCCAGCAGCTTAGGAGCCGATACGCAGTATTTT | CASSLGADTQYF
TRBJ1-3 | . | TRBV18 | . | TGTGCCAGCTCACTCCAGGGGACTGGAAACACCATATATTTT | CASSLQGTGNTIYF
TRBJ2-7 | TRBD1 | TRBV5-1 | . | TGCGCCAGCAGCTTCAACCCGGGACAGGGATATAGCGAGCAGTACTTC | CASSFNPGQGYSEQYF
TRBJ2-3 | TRBD2 | TRBV19 | . | TGTGCCAGTACCAAAGCGGGGGCCACAGATACGCAGTATTTT | CASTKAGATDTQYF
TRBJ2-2 | TRBD2 | TRBV10-3 | once | TGTGCCATCACTAAGACTAGCGGGAGGGGAACCGGGGAGCTGTTTTTT | CAITKTSGRGTGELFF
TRBJ2-1 | TRBD2 | TRBV10-3 | . | TGTGCCATCACTGGGACTAGCGGGCACTCCTACAATGAGCAGTTCTTC | CAITGTSGHSYNEQFF
TRBJ1-4 | TRBD1 | TRBV19 | . | TGTGCCAGTAGAAGACAGGGGAACTTTGAAAAACTGTTTTTT | CASRRQGNFEKLFF
TRBJ2-5 | TRBD2 | TRBV6-4 | . | TGTGCCAGCAAACAGGGACTAGCCCACTACCAAGAGACCCAGTACTTC | CASKQGLAHYQETQYF
TRBJ1-2 | . | TRBV19 | . | TGTGCCAGTAGTTTCAAGGCGGGGATTCGGGGCTACACCTTC | CASSFKAGIRGYTF
TRBJ2-1 | . | TRBV14 | . | TGTGCCAGCAGCCAAGCACTAGGGGGGGGGATGTACAATGAGCAGTTCTTC | CASSQALGGGMYNEQFF
TRBJ1-1 | . | TRBV14 | . | TGTGCCAGCAGCCAAGTAGGGGGCACTGAAGCTTTCTTT | CASSQVGGTEAFF
TRBJ1-2 | TRBD1 | TRBV28 | . | TGTGCCAGCAGTTTGGGCAGGGGGAGGCTTGGCTACACCTTC | CASSLGRGRLGYTF
TRBJ1-2 | . | TRBV6-5 | . | TGTGCCAGCAGTGAAGTGGGAGGGTCTAATGGCTACACCTTC | CASSEVGGSNGYTF
TRBJ2-3 | . | TRBV7-3 | . | TGTGCCAGCAGCTTAACGGCGGATATTGGAGATACGCAGTATTTT | CASSLTADIGDTQYF
TRBJ2-7 | . | TRBV27 | . | TGTGCCAGCGGCCACGAGCAGTACTTC | CASGHEQYF
TRBJ1-6 | TRBD1 | TRBV28 | . | TGTGCCAGCAGTTTTTGGGGACAGACTTATAATTCACCCCTCCACTTT | CASSFWGQTYNSPLHF
TRBJ2-7 | . | TRBV4-1 | . | TGCGCCAGCAGCCACCGAGGATATTCCTACGAGCAGTACTTC | CASSHRGYSYEQYF